These 20 T cell receptor beta chains share one sample of origin, sequenced in a study of blood T cell repertoires in COVID-19. Here immunoSEQ multiplex PCR was the method, and the copy in TCRdb shows in-frame clones only, minus some. The sample shows tens of thousands of clones, 85% to 90% of them seen only once. The sample was peripheral blood. Receptors were obtained from a human donor in a cohort sampled during active COVID-19.

The chain carries TRBV5-4 and TRBJ2-7; weak D call: TRBD1 (5 bases). V was clipped by 4 bases and J by 1 base, with 15 bases between them. Germline lookup yields CDR1 SGHNT and CDR2 YYREEE (reference sequence). This CDR3 is built from 15 residues. The CDR3 spells CASSDRPGWSYEQYF. The DNA of the CDR3 is TGTGCCAGCAGCGATAGGCCAGGGTGGTCCTACGAGCAGTACTTC.

This rearrangement joins TRBV5-1 to TRBJ2-3; the match to TRBD2 covers 7 bases. The germline gives CDR1 SGHRS, CDR2 YFSETQ. The CDR3 is 16 residues long. The V gene end was trimmed by 2 bases and the J gene end by 1 base; junction bases not matched to a gene: 7. CDR3 DNA sequence: TGCGCCAGCAGCTTTTCCAGCGGGGTGGGCACAGATACGCAGTATTTT. Residues: CASSFSSGVGTDTQYF.

The rearrangement joins TRBV5-6 to TRBJ1-1; D perhaps matches TRBD1 (6 bases). CDR3 length: 14 amino acids. Trimming shortened V by 4 bases and J by 5 bases, and 15 bases separated the two germline ends. Germline-derived CDR1 and CDR2 are SGHDT and YYEEEE. For the CDR3, the DNA is TGTGCCAGCAGCGGCCTTAACAGGGTTACTGAAGCTTTCTTT. It encodes CASSGLNRVTEAFF.

The J gene is TRBJ2-7, the V gene TRBV11-2; D is possibly TRBD2 (6 bases). V was trimmed by 0 bases and J by 4 bases, leaving 16 bases between them. This CDR3 region has 16 residues. Germline V gene data show CDR1 as SGHAT and CDR2 as FQNNGV. The CDR3 sequence: CASSLDWAGRQYEQYF. CDR3 DNA: TGTGCCAGCAGCTTAGATTGGGCAGGGAGGCAGTACGAGCAGTACTTC.

Written as DNA, the CDR3 is TGCGCCAGCAGCCCGGGGACAGGGGGAGCGGGAGGAGCCTACGAGCAGTACTTC. It encodes CASSPGTGGAGGAYEQYF. The chain joins TRBV5-1 to TRBJ2-7, with 11 bases fitting TRBD1. This CDR3 region has 18 residues. CDR1 is SGHRS, CDR2 YFSETQ, per germline. Trimming cost V 4 bases and J 2 bases; bases outside gene matches: 14.

The chain recombines TRBV25-1 with TRBJ2-1; TRBD1 agrees at 10 bases. The CDR3 length is 15 residues. Per germline, CDR1 MGHDK and CDR2 SYGVNS. J gave up 4 bases and V 8 bases, and 8 bases lay outside the gene matches. In nucleotides, the CDR3 is TGTGCCAGCGCCGGGACAGGGGAGACTTACAATGAGCAGTTCTTC. It encodes CASAGTGETYNEQFF.

The rearrangement links TRBV6-4 to TRBJ2-7; TRBD2 aligns across 9 bases. This CDR3 is built from 14 residues. Germline CDR1 MRHNA, CDR2 SNTAGT. After removal of 7 bases from V and 3 bases from J, the junction contained 7 bases not matched to a gene. CDR3 protein: CASTRRGGSYEQYF. As DNA, the CDR3 is TGTGCCAGCACCCGGCGGGGGGGAAGCTACGAGCAGTACTTC.

CDR3 region: CASSSLGGGAQNYGYTF. CDR3 nucleotides: TGTGCCAGCAGCTCTTTGGGAGGGGGGGCCCAAAACTATGGCTACACCTTC. The chain recombines TRBV7-8 with TRBJ1-2; D might be TRBD1 (6 bases). The CDR3 length is 17 residues. Deletions cut 4 bases from V and 2 bases from J, with 20 bases between. Germline CDR1 and CDR2: SGHVS and FQNEAQ.

The rearrangement links TRBV7-3 to TRBJ2-1; 11 bases fit TRBD1. V was clipped by 1 base and J by 0 bases; unmatched bases: 5. Germline CDR1 and CDR2: SGHTA and FQGTGA. The CDR3 has 18 amino acids. The CDR3 region is CASSLKAGTGGSYNEQFF. CDR3 bases: TGTGCCAGCAGCTTAAAGGCCGGGACAGGGGGCTCCTACAATGAGCAGTTCTTC.

CDR3 residues: CAISPGTEETQYF. As DNA, the CDR3 is TGTGCCATCAGCCCCGGGACAGAAGAGACCCAGTACTTC. This chain uses TRBV10-3 with TRBJ2-5, with 7 positions matching TRBD1. Germline V CDR1 and CDR2: ENHRY, SYGVKD. This CDR3 spans 13 amino acids. Trimming cost V 6 bases and J 3 bases; bases outside gene matches: 4.

The V call is TRBV27, the J call TRBJ1-5; 7 bases agree with TRBD1. The CDR3 contains 18 residues. The J segment lost 1 base and the V segment lost 5 bases, leaving 14 bases of the junction unmatched. The germline gives CDR1 MNHEY, CDR2 SMNVEV (reference sequence). As DNA, the CDR3 is TGTGCCAGCAGTCTAACCTACCCGGACAGGACCAGCAATCAGCCCCAGCATTTT. This encodes CASSLTYPDRTSNQPQHF.

The sample holds one count of this clone. The V call is TRBV7-9, the J call TRBJ2-7, with 12 bases identical to TRBD2. This CDR3 is 18 amino acids long. Looked up from germline, CDR1 is SEHNR and CDR2 is FQNEAQ (reference sequence). V trimming: 1 base; J trimming: 0 bases; junction bases outside the gene matches: 7. The CDR3 reads CASSLGLAGATRSYEQYF. The DNA for the CDR3 is TGTGCCAGCAGCTTAGGACTAGCGGGAGCTACCCGCTCCTACGAGCAGTACTTC.

As for this clone: The same CDR3 arises from other DNA sequences in this sample as well. V is TRBV30 and J is TRBJ2-3, with 10 nucleotides matching TRBD2. J was trimmed by 1 base and V by 4 bases; bases with no gene match: 5. CDR3 size: 15 residues. The germline V gene has CDR1 GTSNPN and CDR2 SVGIG (reference sequence). The CDR3 bases are TGTGCCTGGAAGCTAGCGGGAGCCGGCACAGATACGCAGTATTTT. Translated: CAWKLAGAGTDTQYF.

This clone has only one observation. J is TRBJ2-1 and V is TRBV30; TRBD1 matches at 7 bases. V shed 0 bases and J 9 bases; nucleotides not matched to a gene: 11. Looked up from germline, CDR1 is GTSNPN and CDR2 is SVGIG (reference sequence). The CDR3 contains 15 residues. The CDR3, as DNA: TGTGCCTGGAGTGTACAGGGGTCCCCTAACTCTGAGCAGTTCTTC. Amino acids: CAWSVQGSPNSEQFF. Based on the CDR3 plus reference TRBV30 and TRBJ2-1, the full variable domain is SQTIHQWPATLVQPVGSPLSLECTVEGTSNPNLYWYRQAAGRGLQLLFYSVGIGQISSEVPQNLSASRPQDRQFILSSKKLLLSDSGFYLCAWSVQGSPNSEQFFGPGTRLTVL.

This clone has a handful of counts. This rearrangement joins TRBV19 to TRBJ2-1; 7 nucleotides agree with TRBD2. The CDR3 runs 18 residues. With 5 bases clipped from V and 2 bases from J, the junction kept 15 bases outside the gene matches. Germline lookup yields CDR1 LNHDA and CDR2 SQIVND (reference sequence). CDR3 DNA sequence: TGTGCCAGTAGTCGTACCCCGGCGGGAGCCAAACCCTACAATGAGCAGTTCTTC. This encodes CASSRTPAGAKPYNEQFF.

The rearrangement links TRBV5-6 to TRBJ2-1; D perhaps matches TRBD2 (6 bases). Germline V gene sequence: CDR1 SGHDT, CDR2 YYEEEE. This CDR3 comprises 15 residues. V was clipped by 0 bases and J by 9 bases, with 16 bases between them. CDR3 region: CASSLGPSGVSEQFF. The CDR3 coding sequence is TGTGCCAGCAGCTTGGGACCATCGGGGGTCAGTGAGCAGTTCTTC.

The CDR3 DNA follows: TGTGCCAGCAGCTTAGATACGACAGGGGGCGGTTCGTATCAGCCCCAGCATTTT. Its translation is CASSLDTTGGGSYQPQHF. The chain uses TRBV11-3 and TRBJ1-5; 10 bases line up with TRBD1. In germline, CDR1 is SGHNT, CDR2 YENEEA. There are 18 residues in the CDR3. Germline trimming cut 0 bases from V and 5 bases from J; bases unmatched to any gene: 10. Full variable domain (missing parts from reference TRBV11-3 and TRBJ1-5): EAGVVQSPRYKIIEKKQPVAFWCNPISGHNTLYWYLQNLGQGPELLIRYENEEAVDDSQLPKDRFSAERLKGVDSTLKIQPAELGDSAVYLCASSLDTTGGGSYQPQHFGDGTRLSIL.

The chain carries TRBV24-1 and TRBJ2-3, with 10 bases that match TRBD1. V lost 4 bases, J lost 4 bases, and 7 bases stayed unmatched. The CDR3 spans 16 residues. Germline assignment: CDR1 KGHDR and CDR2 SFDVKD. CDR3 sequence: CATSDYGTGESDTQYF. CDR3 nucleotides: TGTGCCACCAGTGACTACGGGACAGGGGAATCAGATACGCAGTATTTT.

The rearrangement uses TRBV27 and TRBJ2-3, with TRBD1 matching over 8 bases. Germline trimming cut 6 bases from V and 13 bases from J; bases unmatched to any gene: 12. The germline gives CDR1 MNHEY, CDR2 SMNVEV (reference sequence). This CDR3 comprises 13 residues. CDR3 residues: CASSLGGGQVEYF. CDR3 coding DNA: TGTGCCAGCAGCCTTGGTGGGGGACAGGTGGAGTATTTT.

This sequence joins TRBV3-1 (or the pseudogene TRBV3-2) and TRBJ1-6, with D possibly being TRBD1 (5 bases). Germline CDR1 is LGHDT and CDR2 is YNNKEL (reference sequence). This CDR3 has 15 residues. The germline V and J ends were trimmed by 1 base and 3 bases, with 7 bases remaining between them. The CDR3 DNA reads as TGTGCCAGCAGCCAAGTTGACAGCTATAATTCACCCCTCCACTTT. This translates into CASSQVDSYNSPLHF.